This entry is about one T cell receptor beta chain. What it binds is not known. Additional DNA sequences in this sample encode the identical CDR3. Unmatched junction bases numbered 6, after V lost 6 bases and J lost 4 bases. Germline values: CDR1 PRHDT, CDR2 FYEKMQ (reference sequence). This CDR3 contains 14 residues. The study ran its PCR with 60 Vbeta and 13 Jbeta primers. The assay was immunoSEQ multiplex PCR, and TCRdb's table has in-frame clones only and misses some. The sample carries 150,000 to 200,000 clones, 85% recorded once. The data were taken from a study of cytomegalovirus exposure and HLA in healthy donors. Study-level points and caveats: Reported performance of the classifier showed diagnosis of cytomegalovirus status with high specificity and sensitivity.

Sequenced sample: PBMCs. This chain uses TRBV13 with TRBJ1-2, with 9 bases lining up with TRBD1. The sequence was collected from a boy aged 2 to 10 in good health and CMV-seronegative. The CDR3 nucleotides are TGTGCCAGCAGTCTGACGGACAGGGGCTATGGCTACACCTTC. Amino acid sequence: CASSLTDRGYGYTF.